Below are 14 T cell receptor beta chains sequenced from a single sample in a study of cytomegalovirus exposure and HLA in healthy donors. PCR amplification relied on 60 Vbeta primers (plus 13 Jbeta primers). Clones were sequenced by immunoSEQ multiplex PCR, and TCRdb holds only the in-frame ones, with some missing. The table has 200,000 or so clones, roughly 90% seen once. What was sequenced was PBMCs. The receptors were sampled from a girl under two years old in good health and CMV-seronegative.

CDR3 residues: CASSLFSGSTAPQETQYF. As DNA, the CDR3 is TGTGCCAGCAGCTTATTCTCAGGGTCGACTGCCCCCCAAGAGACCCAGTACTTC. The chain joins TRBV5-6 to TRBJ2-5, with D possibly matching TRBD1 (5 bases). CDR1 SGHDT and CDR2 YYEEEE come from the germline V gene. The germline V and J ends were trimmed by 2 bases and 1 base, with 21 bases remaining between them. The CDR3 spans 18 residues.

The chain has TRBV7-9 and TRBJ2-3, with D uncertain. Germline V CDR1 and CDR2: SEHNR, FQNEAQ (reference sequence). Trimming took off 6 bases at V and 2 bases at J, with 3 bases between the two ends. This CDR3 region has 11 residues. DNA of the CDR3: TGTGCCAGCAGTTACACAGATACGCAGTATTTT. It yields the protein CASSYTDTQYF.

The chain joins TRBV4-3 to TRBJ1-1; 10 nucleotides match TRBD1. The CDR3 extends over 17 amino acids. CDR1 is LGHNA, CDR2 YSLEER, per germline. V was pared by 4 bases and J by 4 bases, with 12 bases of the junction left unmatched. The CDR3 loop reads CASSLHGGTGESTEAFF. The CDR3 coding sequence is TGCGCCAGCAGCCTTCATGGGGGGACAGGGGAAAGCACTGAAGCTTTCTTT.

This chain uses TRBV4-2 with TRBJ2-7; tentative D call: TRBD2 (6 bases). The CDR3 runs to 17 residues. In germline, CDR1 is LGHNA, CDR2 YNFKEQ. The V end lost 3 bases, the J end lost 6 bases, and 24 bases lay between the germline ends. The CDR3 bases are TGTGCCAGCAGCCATGTACTCCGTACGGGTCCCGGGAGCGAGCAGTACTTC. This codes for CASSHVLRTGPGSEQYF.

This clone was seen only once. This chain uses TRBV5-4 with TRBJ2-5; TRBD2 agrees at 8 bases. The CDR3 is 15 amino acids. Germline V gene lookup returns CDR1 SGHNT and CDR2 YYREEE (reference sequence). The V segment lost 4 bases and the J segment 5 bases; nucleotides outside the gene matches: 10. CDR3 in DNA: TGTGCCAGCAGCCCCTCAGCGGGGGTTGGGGAGACCCAGTACTTC. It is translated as CASSPSAGVGETQYF.

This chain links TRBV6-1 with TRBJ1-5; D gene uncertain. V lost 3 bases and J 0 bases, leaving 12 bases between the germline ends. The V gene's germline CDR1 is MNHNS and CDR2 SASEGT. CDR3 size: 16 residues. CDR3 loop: CASSELTPYSNQPQHF. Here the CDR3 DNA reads TGTGCCAGCAGTGAGTTGACACCTTATAGCAATCAGCCCCAGCATTTT.

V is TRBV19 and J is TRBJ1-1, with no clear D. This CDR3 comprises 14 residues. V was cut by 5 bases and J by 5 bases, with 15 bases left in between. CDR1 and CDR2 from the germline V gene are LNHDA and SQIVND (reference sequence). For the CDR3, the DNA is TGTGCCAGTAGTTTCGGCCAGGATGGGACTGAAGCTTTCTTT. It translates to CASSFGQDGTEAFF.

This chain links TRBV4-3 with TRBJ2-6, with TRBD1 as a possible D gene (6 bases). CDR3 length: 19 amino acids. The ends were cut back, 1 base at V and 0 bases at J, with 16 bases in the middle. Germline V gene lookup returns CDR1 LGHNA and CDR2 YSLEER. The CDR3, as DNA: TGCGCCAGCAGCCAAGGCATTCCGGGACAACGCTCTGGGGCCAACGTCCTGACTTTC. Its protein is CASSQGIPGQRSGANVLTF.

The CDR3 DNA sequence: TGCGCCAGCAGCTTTGACTTCGAAGAGACCCAGTACTTC. Protein product: CASSFDFEETQYF. The J gene is TRBJ2-5, the V gene TRBV5-1; D is undetermined. The CDR3 length is 13 residues. CDR1 SGHRS and CDR2 YFSETQ come from the germline V gene. V was pared by 2 bases and J by 3 bases, with 8 bases between. The whole variable domain, filled in from reference TRBV5-1 and TRBJ2-5, reads KAGVTQTPRYLIKTRGQQVTLSCSPISGHRSVSWYQQTPGQGLQFLFEYFSETQRNKGNFPGRFSGRQFSNSRSEMNVSTLELGDSALYLCASSFDFEETQYFGPGTRLLVL.

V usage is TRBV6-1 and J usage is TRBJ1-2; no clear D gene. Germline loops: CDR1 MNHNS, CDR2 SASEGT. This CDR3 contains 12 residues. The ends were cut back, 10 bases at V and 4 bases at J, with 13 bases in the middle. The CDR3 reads CANPSGSYGYTF. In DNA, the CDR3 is TGTGCCAACCCGAGCGGGTCCTATGGCTACACCTTC.

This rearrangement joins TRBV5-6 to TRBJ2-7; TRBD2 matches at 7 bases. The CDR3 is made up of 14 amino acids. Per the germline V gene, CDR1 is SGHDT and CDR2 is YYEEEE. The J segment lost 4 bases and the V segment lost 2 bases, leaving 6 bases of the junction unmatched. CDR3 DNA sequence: TGTGCCAGCAGCTTCCGGACTAGAGTATACGAGCAGTACTTC. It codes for CASSFRTRVYEQYF.

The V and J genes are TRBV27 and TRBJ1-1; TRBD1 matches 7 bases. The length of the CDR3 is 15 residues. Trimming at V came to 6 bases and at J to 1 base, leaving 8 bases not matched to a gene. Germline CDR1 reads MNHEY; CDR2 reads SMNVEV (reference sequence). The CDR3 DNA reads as TGTGCCAGCAGCGCTTTCGGGACAGCGAACACTGAAGCTTTCTTT. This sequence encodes CASSAFGTANTEAFF.

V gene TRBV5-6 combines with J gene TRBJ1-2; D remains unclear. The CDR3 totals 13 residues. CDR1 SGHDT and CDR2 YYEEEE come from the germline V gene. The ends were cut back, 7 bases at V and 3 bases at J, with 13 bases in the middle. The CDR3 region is CASGLGDDYGYTF. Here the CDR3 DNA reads TGTGCCAGCGGACTTGGGGATGACTATGGCTACACCTTC.

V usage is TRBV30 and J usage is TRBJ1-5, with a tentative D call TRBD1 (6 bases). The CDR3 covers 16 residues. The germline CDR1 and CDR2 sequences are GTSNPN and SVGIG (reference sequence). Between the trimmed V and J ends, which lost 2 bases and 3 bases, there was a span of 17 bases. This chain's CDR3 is CAWSSAGATINQPQHF. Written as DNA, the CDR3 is TGTGCCTGGAGTTCGGCGGGGGCCACAATCAATCAGCCCCAGCATTTT.